This T cell receptor (beta chain) stems from a study of blood T cell repertoires in COVID-19. Study details: The samples span acute and convalescent COVID-19 from the United States, Italy and Spain. The cDNA or gDNA used as material had been derived from T cells, B-cell-depleted T cells, or PBMCs.

From germline, CDR1 is MDHEN and CDR2 SYDVKM. This CDR3 spans 14 amino acids. Trimming removed 6 bases from V and 8 bases from J, with 16 bases in between. Authors' analysis steps: Reference gene primer amplification yielded estimated nucleated cell counts. TCRdb's table, derived via immunoSEQ multiplex PCR, lists solely in-frame clones and lacks some. That table supplies the V and J calls and clone size; D and trimming were determined from the DNA. The sample records 120,000 to 150,000 clones, about 80% being singletons. The chain combines TRBV28 with TRBJ1-4; D may be TRBD1 (5 bases). The receptor was isolated from a man between 60 and 75 years old with acute or convalescent COVID-19. Sequencing used peripheral blood. The CDR3 DNA follows: TGTGCCAGCAGCCCTCCTGGGGGGGAAGAAAAACTGTTTTTT. Its protein product is CASSPPGGEEKLFF.